These 22 T cell receptor beta chains were all obtained from the same sample, sequenced in a study of cytomegalovirus exposure and HLA in healthy donors. PCR amplification relied on 60 Vbeta primers (plus 13 Jbeta primers). TCRdb's table, derived via immunoSEQ multiplex PCR, lists solely in-frame clones and lacks some. The sample includes 100,000 to 150,000 clones, 75% to 90% of them seen just once. Source material: PBMCs. These receptors were obtained from a female donor in good health and CMV-seropositive.

V gene TRBV7-9 combines with J gene TRBJ2-2; unclear D gene. Trimming took off 0 bases at V and 7 bases at J, with 15 bases between the two ends. CDR1 and CDR2 from the germline V gene are SEHNR and FQNEAQ (reference sequence). This CDR3 region has 16 residues. In nucleotides, the CDR3 is TGTGCCAGCAGCTTAGCGCGGTGGATGGCTGGCGGGGAGCTGTTTTTT. It encodes CASSLARWMAGGELFF.

The J gene is TRBJ2-7, the V gene TRBV5-1, with D possibly being TRBD1 (6 bases). CDR1 is SGHRS and CDR2 is YFSETQ in the germline V gene. V lost 4 bases and J lost 0, with 17 bases in between. There are 16 residues in the CDR3. The CDR3 loop is CASSAGQPISSYEQYF. The DNA for the CDR3 is TGCGCCAGCAGCGCAGGACAGCCCATCAGCTCCTACGAGCAGTACTTC.

This clone has a single count. The CDR3: CASSDQRGGQETQYF. CDR3 DNA: TGTGCCAGCAGTGACCAACGCGGGGGACAAGAGACCCAGTACTTC. The rearrangement joins TRBV25-1 to TRBJ2-5; 7 bases map to TRBD2. The J segment lost 2 bases and the V segment lost 3 bases, leaving 6 bases of the junction unmatched. This CDR3 has 15 residues. Germline-derived CDR1 and CDR2 are MGHDK and SYGVNS.

The V call is TRBV5-4, the J call TRBJ1-4; possible D gene TRBD1, 6 bases. The germline gives CDR1 SGHNT, CDR2 YYREEE (reference sequence). Trimming shortened V by 4 bases and J by 7 bases, and 14 bases separated the two germline ends. The CDR3 has 14 residues. CDR3: CASSPTGIGEKLFF. CDR3 coding DNA: TGTGCCAGCAGCCCTACAGGGATCGGTGAAAAACTGTTTTTT.

This chain connects TRBV5-4 to TRBJ2-5; TRBD2 agrees at 7 bases. Trimming removed 0 bases from V and 5 bases from J; junction bases left unmatched: 7. Germline loops: CDR1 SGHNT, CDR2 YYREEE (reference sequence). The CDR3 spans 15 residues. This chain's CDR3 is CASSLVSGGRETQYF. For the CDR3, the DNA is TGTGCCAGCAGCTTGGTTTCGGGGGGTCGGGAGACCCAGTACTTC.

The gene calls are TRBV5-4 and TRBJ2-7; tentative D call: TRBD2 (5 bases). Trimming left V 0 bases short and J 6 bases short, with 13 bases between. The CDR3 spans 14 residues. Germline V lookup: CDR1 SGHNT, CDR2 YYREEE (reference sequence). The CDR3 nucleotides are TGTGCCAGCAGCTTGGCACTAGGCTTAAGCGAGCAGTACTTC. Translation gives CASSLALGLSEQYF.

The V call is TRBV11-2, the J call TRBJ2-7, with D possibly TRBD2 on 6 matching bases. The V gene lost 0 bases and the J gene lost 3 bases, with 15 bases spanning the gap. Germline V gene data show CDR1 as SGHAT and CDR2 as FQNNGV. The CDR3 is 16 residues long. The CDR3 region is CASSLDYREWHYEQYF. CDR3 nucleotides: TGTGCCAGCAGCTTAGACTACCGGGAGTGGCACTACGAGCAGTACTTC.

The chain couples TRBV6-1 to TRBJ1-2; possible D gene TRBD1, 6 bases. Germline lookup yields CDR1 MNHNS and CDR2 SASEGT. There are 13 residues in the CDR3. Trimming left V 8 bases short and J 0 bases short, with 10 bases between. Here the CDR3 reads CASQGDTNYGYTF. CDR3 sequence (DNA): TGTGCCAGCCAAGGGGACACTAACTATGGCTACACCTTC.

This chain joins TRBV6-6 and TRBJ1-3, with D uncertain. Trimming cost V 2 bases and J 0 bases, with 5 bases left between them. The CDR3 totals 14 residues. CDR1 is MNHNY, CDR2 SVGAGI, per germline (reference sequence). CDR3 residues: CASSYPSSGNTIYF. The DNA for the CDR3 is TGTGCCAGCAGTTACCCTAGCTCTGGAAACACCATATATTTT.

The rearrangement uses TRBV10-3 and TRBJ2-7; D is undetermined. Trimming took off 3 bases at V and 6 bases at J, with 18 bases between the two ends. The length of the CDR3 is 15 residues. Germline assignment: CDR1 ENHRY and CDR2 SYGVKD. CDR3 loop: CAISESGYRATEQYF. CDR3 in DNA: TGTGCCATCAGTGAATCAGGTTATCGAGCCACCGAGCAGTACTTC.

V and J are TRBV14 and TRBJ2-5; a possible D gene is TRBD2 (5 bases). Deletions cut 0 bases from V and 4 bases from J, with 24 bases between. The CDR3 is 19 amino acids. The germline V gene has CDR1 SGHDN and CDR2 FVKESK. CDR3 bases: TGTGCCAGCAGCCAAGATCCGGAGGTAATCAAGCTCGTCGGAGAGACCCAGTACTTC. This encodes CASSQDPEVIKLVGETQYF.

The V and J genes are TRBV5-1 and TRBJ1-2; TRBD1 aligns across 9 bases. CDR1 is SGHRS, CDR2 YFSETQ, per germline. The CDR3 consists of 16 residues. The trim removed 3 bases at V and 6 bases at J, leaving 12 bases unmatched. In nucleotides, the CDR3 is TGCGCCAGCAGCTCCCAACCGGGACAGGGTGTTAATGGCTACACCTTC. It yields the protein CASSSQPGQGVNGYTF.

This clone showed up just a few times. This chain uses TRBV6-5 with TRBJ2-7; 9 bases are shared with TRBD1. Unmatched junction bases numbered 4, after V lost 2 bases and J lost 2 bases. CDR3 length: 15 amino acids. Germline-derived CDR1 and CDR2 are MNHEY and SVGAGI. The CDR3, as DNA: TGTGCCAGCAGTTACGAGGGGACAGGGACCTACGAGCAGTACTTC. This gives the protein CASSYEGTGTYEQYF.

The chain combines TRBV7-9 with TRBJ2-1; 10 nucleotides line up with TRBD2. From germline, CDR1 is SEHNR and CDR2 FQNEAQ (reference sequence). Trimming at V came to 2 bases and at J to 1 base, leaving 5 bases not matched to a gene. There are 17 residues in the CDR3. CDR3 in amino acids: CASSLILAGASYNEQFF. CDR3 nucleotides: TGTGCCAGCAGCTTAATTCTAGCGGGGGCGTCCTACAATGAGCAGTTCTTC. Looking up the rest from reference TRBV7-9 and TRBJ2-1 gives the full variable domain: DTGVSQNPRHKITKRGQNVTFRCDPISEHNRLYWYRQTLGQGPEFLTYFQNEAQLEKSRLLSDRFSAERPKGSFSTLEIQRTEQGDSAMYLCASSLILAGASYNEQFFGPGTRLTVL.

This chain connects TRBV11-3 to TRBJ2-1, with 16 bases that match TRBD2. Germline V gene data show CDR1 as SGHNT and CDR2 as YENEEA. This CDR3 region has 15 residues. J lost 9 bases, V lost 3 bases, and 2 bases had no gene match. CDR3 sequence: CASSLGLAGGSEQFF. The CDR3 coding sequence is TGTGCCAGCAGCTTGGGACTAGCGGGGGGGAGTGAGCAGTTCTTC.

The J gene is TRBJ1-4, the V gene TRBV5-1; D may be TRBD1 (5 bases). The CDR3 length is 15 residues. In germline, CDR1 is SGHRS, CDR2 YFSETQ. The ends were cut back, 0 bases at V and 2 bases at J, with 8 bases in the middle. The CDR3 is CASSLAGGTNEKLFF. In DNA, the CDR3 is TGCGCCAGCAGCTTGGCGGGGGGGACTAATGAAAAACTGTTTTTT.

CDR3 DNA sequence: TGTGCCAGCAGCTGGATAGGGACGGGGGACCCCCGCGGTCGGTTCTTC. This gives the protein CASSWIGTGDPRGRFF. V is TRBV7-8 and J is TRBJ2-1; weak D call: TRBD2 (6 bases). The ends were cut back, 4 bases at V and 15 bases at J, with 28 bases in the middle. The CDR3 is made up of 16 amino acids. The germline CDR1 and CDR2 sequences are SGHVS and FQNEAQ.

The chain carries TRBV5-1 and TRBJ2-7, with 10 nucleotides matching TRBD1. Germline-derived CDR1 and CDR2 are SGHRS and YFSETQ. V was clipped by 3 bases and J by 3 bases; unmatched bases: 9. There are 16 residues in the CDR3. The CDR3 DNA reads as TGCGCCAGCAGCTCGACAGGGGGCCGGCGTTACTACGAGCAGTACTTC. Protein sequence: CASSSTGGRRYYEQYF.

J is TRBJ1-6 and V is TRBV7-9, with 7 bases fitting TRBD1. CDR3 length: 14 amino acids. CDR1 and CDR2 from the germline V gene are SEHNR and FQNEAQ (reference sequence). Trimming took 5 bases from V and 8 from J; bases not matched to a gene: 6. CDR3 region: CASSRDRNDSPLHF. The CDR3 region has the DNA TGTGCCAGCAGCCGGGACAGAAATGATTCACCCCTCCACTTT.

The chain couples TRBV5-1 to TRBJ1-1; TRBD1 matches 9 bases. There are 15 residues in the CDR3. Trimming cost V 1 base and J 6 bases; bases outside gene matches: 7. In germline, CDR1 is SGHRS, CDR2 YFSETQ. For the CDR3, the DNA is TGCGCCAGCAGCTTGTCCCTACAGGGGGCCTCTGAAGCTTTCTTT. Protein sequence: CASSLSLQGASEAFF.

This clone has more than one count but fewer than ten. CDR3 loop: CASSLGTASYEQYF. CDR3 sequence (DNA): TGCGCCAGCAGCCTAGGGACAGCGTCCTACGAGCAGTACTTC. The gene calls are TRBV5-1 and TRBJ2-7, with 7 bases lining up with TRBD1. The CDR3 sequence is 14 residues long. CDR1 is SGHRS and CDR2 is YFSETQ in the germline V gene. Trimming cost V 4 bases and J 1 base; bases outside gene matches: 5.

The chain links TRBV19 to TRBJ1-1; 7 nucleotides align to TRBD1. The CDR3 has 16 amino acids. Trimming cost V 1 base and J 1 base; bases outside gene matches: 6. Germline loops: CDR1 LNHDA, CDR2 SQIVND (reference sequence). In DNA form, the CDR3 reads TGTGCCAGTAGTATAGGTCGACAGGGAAGGAACACTGAAGCTTTCTTT. Amino acids: CASSIGRQGRNTEAFF.